Listed here is a single T cell receptor (beta chain). The antigen is undetermined. TCRdb re-derived calls from the reads in MiXCR, one entry per CDR3 protein. The data hold some 590,000 distinct CDR3 sequences, with approximately 40% observed a single time. The source of the sample is a study of T cell repertoires in cytomegalovirus infection. Deletions cut 2 bases from V and 3 bases from J, with 11 bases between. From germline, CDR1 is MDHEN and CDR2 SYDVKM. CDR3 length: 15 amino acids. This receptor was taken from a human donor in good health (CMV status not recorded). Some clones in this sample may be carry-over from other donors' samples. The V and J genes are TRBV28 and TRBJ1-5; D may be TRBD1 (6 bases). The material sequenced was cultured PBMCs, taken from culture after CMV antigen stimulation. CDR3 DNA sequence: TGTGCCAGCAGTTTACCGACAGGATTCAATCAGCCCCAGCATTTT. Its translation is CASSLPTGFNQPQHF.